This T cell receptor (beta chain) is from a study of neurological immune-mediated disorders. CDR3 length equals 19 residues. Germline V CDR1 and CDR2: SGHRS, YFSETQ. V was cut by 1 base and J by 0 bases, with 20 bases left in between. Many counts were recorded for this clonotype. TCRdb recomputed calls from the 5' RACE reads with MiXCR, one row per CDR3 protein. This table holds approximately 38,000 distinct CDR3 sequences, 9.5% to 13% found once. The V and J genes are TRBV5-1 and TRBJ2-1; D is possibly TRBD2 (5 bases). This receptor was obtained from a young woman with HTLV-1-associated myelopathy (HAM/TSP). Material for sequencing was CD4+ T cells from blood. The CDR3, as DNA: TGCGCCAGCAGCTTGAATCCCGTCGTGGCTAGCCGCTCCTACAATGAGCAGTTCTTC. Its protein product is CASSLNPVVASRSYNEQFF.